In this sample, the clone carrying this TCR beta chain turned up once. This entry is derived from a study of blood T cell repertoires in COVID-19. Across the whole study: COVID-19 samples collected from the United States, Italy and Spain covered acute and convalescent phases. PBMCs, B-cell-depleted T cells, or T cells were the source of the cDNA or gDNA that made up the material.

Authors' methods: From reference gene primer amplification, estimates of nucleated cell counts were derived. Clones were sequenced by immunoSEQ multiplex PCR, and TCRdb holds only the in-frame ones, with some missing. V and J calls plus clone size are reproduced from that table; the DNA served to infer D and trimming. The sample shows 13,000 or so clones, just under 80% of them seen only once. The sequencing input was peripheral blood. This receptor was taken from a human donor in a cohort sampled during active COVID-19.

The CDR3 coding sequence is TGTGCCAGCAGTCCCGCCGAGGGAGCGGGTAATTCACCCCTCCACTTT. Translated, it gives CASSPAEGAGNSPLHF. The V and J genes are TRBV28 and TRBJ1-6; D gene ambiguous. Trimming stripped 5 bases from V and 6 bases from J, with 17 bases between. The CDR3 contains 16 residues. Germline lookup yields CDR1 MDHEN and CDR2 SYDVKM.